Detailed here is one T cell receptor (beta chain). Antigen specificity is unknown. This sample is part of a study of T cell responses to AZD1222 COVID-19 vaccine. Study-level findings and limits: At baseline, just 6 or 7 AZD1222 recipients tested seropositive. Donors were chiefly white British, with a greater number of females, and clonal diversity was perhaps underestimated. The study found Spike-specific TCR breadth and depth rose after two AZD1222 doses. Vaccine-associated CD4 TCRs ranged over spike, dominating at 160-218 and 743-854.

The V gene end was trimmed by 5 bases and the J gene end by 2 bases; junction bases not matched to a gene: 6. The CDR3 extends over 16 amino acids. CDR1 and CDR2 (germline): MNHNY, SVGAGI (reference sequence). The data were produced by immunoSEQ multiplex PCR, yet TCRdb's version contains in-frame clones alone and is incomplete. The table shows roughly 140,000 clones, with around 94% occurring only once. The source material was peripheral blood, sampled on day 0 of AZD1222 vaccination. This sequence was found in an adult in good health. This rearrangement joins TRBV6-6 to TRBJ1-5; 10 bases agree with TRBD1. This CDR3 is CASSTGQGTGNQPQHF. The CDR3 DNA is TGTGCCAGCAGTACGGGACAGGGGACAGGCAATCAGCCCCAGCATTTT.